This TCR beta chain was recorded in a study of PD-1 blockade in classical Hodgkin lymphoma. Study results and limitations: Diversity similar to that of newly diagnosed patients was seen at baseline in complete responders. Although disease activity or prior therapy may be involved, causes of the repertoire differences remain undefined.

Time point reported: cycle 4 day 1 (C4D1), after less than 7 weeks of nivolumab. Each and every patient relapsed after autologous stem cell transplantation, and patients got differing brentuximab vedotin exposure. Best overall response was complete response, partial response or progressive disease in these relapsed/refractory classical Hodgkin lymphoma patients. The method was immunoSEQ multiplex PCR; TCRdb's version includes in-frame clones alone and lacks a portion of them. This sample has 19,000 or so clones, with more than 75% found just once. Trimming took off 4 bases at V and 1 base at J, with 12 bases between the two ends. The CDR3 is 15 amino acids. CDR1 is KGHSH and CDR2 is LQKENI in the germline V gene. As regards this clone: Its antigen is not known.

The clonotype originates from a human donor with classical Hodgkin lymphoma. This chain joins TRBV18 and TRBJ2-3; a possible D gene is TRBD1 (6 bases). Sequenced here: peripheral blood mononuclear cells (PBMCs), sampled before the fourth cycle of nivolumab. This chain's CDR3 is CASSLDRSGTDTQYF. The CDR3 DNA reads as TGTGCCAGCTCACTTGACAGGTCAGGCACAGATACGCAGTATTTT.